The present TCR beta chain was sequenced within a study of blood T cell repertoires in COVID-19. The method was immunoSEQ multiplex PCR; TCRdb's version includes in-frame clones alone and lacks a portion of them. The table shows approximately 140,000 clones, with roughly 83% occurring only once. The CDR3 has 17 residues. CDR1 is ENHRY, CDR2 SYGVKD, per germline. V lost 8 bases and J lost 0; bases outside the gene matches: 11. The receptor was isolated from a man aged 55 to 70 with acute or convalescent COVID-19. The chain carries TRBV10-3 and TRBJ2-1, with 9 nucleotides matching TRBD2. The sample taken for sequencing was peripheral blood. The CDR3 DNA follows: TGTGCCATCCGGGACGCGGGGGGGGGTAGCTCCTACAATGAGCAGTTCTTC. It is translated as CAIRDAGGGSSYNEQFF.